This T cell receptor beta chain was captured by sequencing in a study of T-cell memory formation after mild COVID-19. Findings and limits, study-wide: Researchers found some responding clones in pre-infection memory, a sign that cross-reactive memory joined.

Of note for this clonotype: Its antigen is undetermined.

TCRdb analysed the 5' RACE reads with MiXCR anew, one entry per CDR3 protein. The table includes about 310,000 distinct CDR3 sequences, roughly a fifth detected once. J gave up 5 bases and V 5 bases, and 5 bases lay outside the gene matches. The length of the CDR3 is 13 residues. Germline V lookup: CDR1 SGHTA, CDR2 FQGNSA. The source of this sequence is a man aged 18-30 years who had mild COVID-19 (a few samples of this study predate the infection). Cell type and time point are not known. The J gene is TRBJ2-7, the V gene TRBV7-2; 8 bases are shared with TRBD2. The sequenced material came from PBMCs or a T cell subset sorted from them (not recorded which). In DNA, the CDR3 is TGTGCCAGCAGCCCGACTAGCGATCACGAGCAGTACTTC. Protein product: CASSPTSDHEQYF.